Sequencing of this TCR beta chain was carried out in a study of beta chain features in type 1 diabetes. The investigators reverse transcribed all of the isolated RNA, so they sequenced expressed TCRB transcripts. Here immunoSEQ multiplex PCR was the method, and the copy in TCRdb shows in-frame clones only, minus some. Found here are about 240,000 clones, about 30% of them singletons; the top ten hold approximately 4%. The germline V gene encodes CDR1 SGHTA and CDR2 FQGNSA. This CDR3 is built from 16 residues. The germline V and J ends were trimmed by 2 bases and 0 bases, with 14 bases remaining between them. This clone appeared many times.

V and J are TRBV7-2 and TRBJ2-7, with D tentatively TRBD2 (5 bases). This TCR derives from a man aged 30-40 years in good health. Sequenced material: central memory CD4+ T cells from blood. CDR3 region: CASSLSRTLSSYEQYF. The CDR3 region has the DNA TGTGCCAGCAGCTTATCGAGGACTTTAAGCTCCTACGAGCAGTACTTC.